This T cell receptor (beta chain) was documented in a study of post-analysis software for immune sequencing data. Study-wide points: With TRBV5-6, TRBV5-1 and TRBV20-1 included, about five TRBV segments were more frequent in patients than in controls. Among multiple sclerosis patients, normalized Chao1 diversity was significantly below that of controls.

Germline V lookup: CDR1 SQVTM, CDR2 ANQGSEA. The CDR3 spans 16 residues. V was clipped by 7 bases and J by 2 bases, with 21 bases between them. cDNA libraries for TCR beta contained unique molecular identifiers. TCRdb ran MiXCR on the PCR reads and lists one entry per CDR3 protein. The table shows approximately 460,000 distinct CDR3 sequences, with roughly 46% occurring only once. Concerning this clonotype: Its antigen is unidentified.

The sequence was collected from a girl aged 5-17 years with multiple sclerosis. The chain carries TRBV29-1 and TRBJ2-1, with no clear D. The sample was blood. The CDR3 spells CSADQAPLSPYNEQFF. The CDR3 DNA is TGCAGCGCCGACCAGGCGCCGTTAAGCCCCTACAATGAGCAGTTCTTC.